Following are 15 T cell receptor beta chains from one sample sequenced in a study of CD8+CD57+ T cells in acquired aplastic anemia. Genomic DNA constituted the template upon which TCR beta VDJ and CDR3 profiling was performed. From the reads, TCRdb called clonotypes with MiXCR, one entry per CDR3 protein. The table shows roughly 200,000 distinct CDR3 sequences, with roughly 57% occurring only once. The sequencing input was sorted CD4+, CD8+, or CD8+CD57+ T cells (not recorded which) from PBMCs. These receptors were taken from a human donor in good health.

The chain links TRBV25-1 to TRBJ2-1; D not certain. V was shortened by 2 bases and J by 1 base, with 18 bases between the two germline ends. The CDR3 runs to 18 residues. Germline lookup yields CDR1 MGHDK and CDR2 SYGVNS. As DNA, the CDR3 is TGTGCCAGCAGTGAAGACCCCTACGGGTCGAGGTCCTACAATGAGCAGTTCTTC. Its protein product is CASSEDPYGSRSYNEQFF.

This chain joins TRBV29-1 and TRBJ2-2, with 10 bases aligning to TRBD2. CDR1 is SQVTM, CDR2 ANQGSEA, per germline. J lost 4 bases, V lost 6 bases, and 8 bases had no gene match. CDR3 length: 15 residues. This CDR3 is CSVRWGTSATGELFF. The CDR3 DNA follows: TGCAGCGTGAGGTGGGGGACTAGCGCCACCGGGGAGCTGTTTTTT.

The rearrangement links TRBV2 to TRBJ1-6, with 10 bases lining up with TRBD1. The J segment lost 10 bases and the V segment lost 7 bases, leaving 7 bases of the junction unmatched. This CDR3 is 14 amino acids long. Germline V CDR1 and CDR2: SNHLY, FYNNEI. The CDR3 is CASIRDRGTSPLHF. CDR3 nucleotides: TGTGCCAGCATCCGGGACAGGGGTACATCACCCCTCCACTTT.

This clonotype was seen a handful of times. The genes are TRBV19 and TRBJ1-4; D gene unclear. V lost 4 bases and J 0 bases, leaving 9 bases between the germline ends. This CDR3 has 15 residues. The germline V gene encodes CDR1 LNHDA and CDR2 SQIVND (reference sequence). CDR3 loop: CASSKGIATNEKLFF. DNA of the CDR3: TGTGCCAGTAGTAAAGGGATTGCAACTAATGAAAAACTGTTTTTT.

The V and J genes are TRBV7-2 and TRBJ2-7; D call uncertain. Trimming left V 6 bases short and J 6 bases short, with 12 bases between. CDR1 and CDR2 (germline): SGHTA, FQGNSA. The CDR3 has 12 residues. The CDR3 sequence: CASRFLSGEQYF. CDR3 nucleotides: TGTGCCAGCAGATTTCTATCAGGCGAGCAGTACTTC.

This sequence joins TRBV7-3 and TRBJ2-1; a possible D gene is TRBD2 (6 bases). CDR3 length: 13 residues. The V gene's germline CDR1 is SGHTA and CDR2 FQGTGA. V dropped 4 bases and J dropped 8 bases, with 12 bases sitting between them. In DNA form, the CDR3 reads TGTGCCAGCAGCTCCTCGAGCGGGTATGAGCAGTTCTTC. It codes for CASSSSSGYEQFF.

To note about this clonotype: The junction and the germline gene differ at one end; a read error may be behind it. The V gene is TRBV2, the J gene TRBJ1-3, with a tentative D call TRBD1 (6 bases). The CDR3 runs to 15 residues. Looked up from germline, CDR1 is SNHLY and CDR2 is FYNNEI. In DNA, the CDR3 is TGTGCCAGCGGGAATACGGGGGGCGTTGGAAACACCATACATTTT. Its translation is CASGNTGGVGNTIHF.

This clonotype was counted between two and nine times. V is TRBV20-1 and J is TRBJ1-5, with unresolved D. The V end was cut by 3 bases, the J end by 4 bases, with 10 bases between. Germline CDR1 is DFQATT and CDR2 is SNEGSKA (reference sequence). The CDR3 runs to 13 residues. CDR3 DNA sequence: TGCAGTGCTAGTTGGGCAGGAAATCAGCCCCAGCATTTT. This translates into CSASWAGNQPQHF.

In regard to this clonotype: The junction and the germline gene differ at one end; a read error may be behind it. The V gene is TRBV10-3, the J gene TRBJ1-1, with a tentative D call TRBD1 (6 bases). Germline V gene lookup returns CDR1 ENHRY and CDR2 SYGVKD. The CDR3 loop spans 12 amino acids. The chain's CDR3 is CASSGGQGPAFF. CDR3 nucleotides: TGTGCCAGCAGTGGGGGGCAGGGACCAGCTTTCTTT.

The chain carries TRBV19 and TRBJ1-5; no firm D call. The CDR3 has 14 residues. The V and J ends lost 5 bases and 0 bases respectively, with 8 bases between them. Germline V gene data show CDR1 as LNHDA and CDR2 as SQIVND (reference sequence). CDR3 sequence reads: CASSGVYSNQPQHF. The CDR3 DNA reads as TGTGCCAGTAGTGGTGTCTATAGCAATCAGCCCCAGCATTTT.

This chain joins TRBV5-4 and TRBJ2-7; D may be TRBD2 (5 bases). V lost 0 bases to trimming and J lost 6 bases, with 10 bases between them. Germline V CDR1 and CDR2: SGHNT, YYREEE (reference sequence). The CDR3 is 13 amino acids. The CDR3 loop is CASSLGSGGEQYF. CDR3 coding DNA: TGTGCCAGCAGCTTGGGATCAGGAGGCGAGCAGTACTTC.

This clonotype was detected ten times or more. This chain connects TRBV9 to TRBJ1-1; 7 nucleotides line up with TRBD1. This CDR3 comprises 13 residues. V lost 3 bases and J lost 3; bases outside the gene matches: 2. CDR1 SGDLS and CDR2 YYNGEE come from the germline V gene. The CDR3 protein is CASSEGAHTEAFF. The CDR3 nucleotides are TGTGCCAGCAGCGAGGGGGCGCACACTGAAGCTTTCTTT. Full variable domain (rest looked up from reference TRBV9 and TRBJ1-1): DSGVTQTPKHLITATGQRVTLRCSPRSGDLSVYWYQQSLDQGLQFLIQYYNGEERAKGNILERFSAQQFPDLHSELNLSSLELGDSALYFCASSEGAHTEAFFGQGTRLTVV.

The chain has TRBV7-9 and TRBJ1-5; possibly TRBD1 for D (6 bases). The V and J ends lost 4 bases and 4 bases respectively, with 8 bases between them. CDR1 is SEHNR and CDR2 is FQNEAQ in the germline V gene (reference sequence). This CDR3 comprises 13 residues. The chain's CDR3 is CASSSQGNQPQHF. In DNA form, the CDR3 reads TGTGCCAGCAGCTCGCAGGGGAATCAGCCCCAGCATTTT. Complete variable domain (other parts from reference TRBV7-9 and TRBJ1-5): DTGVSQNPRHKITKRGQNVTFRCDPISEHNRLYWYRQTLGQGPEFLTYFQNEAQLEKSRLLSDRFSAERPKGSFSTLEIQRTEQGDSAMYLCASSSQGNQPQHFGDGTRLSIL.

There are many counts of this clonotype. The chain combines TRBV12-3 or TRBV12-4 with TRBJ1-2, with D perhaps TRBD1 (6 bases). This CDR3 contains 15 residues. V was shortened by 7 bases and J by 3 bases, with 18 bases between the two germline ends. The CDR3 region is CASTARGRYYYGYTF. CDR3 in DNA: TGTGCCAGCACCGCCAGGGGCCGTTATTACTATGGCTACACCTTC.

The rearrangement joins TRBV20-1 to TRBJ2-2; D call uncertain. V was clipped by 1 base and J by 5 bases, with 8 bases between them. This CDR3 is built from 13 residues. The germline V gene has CDR1 DFQATT and CDR2 SNEGSKA (reference sequence). CDR3 region: CSARGQMTGELFF. CDR3 in DNA: TGCAGTGCTAGAGGACAAATGACCGGGGAGCTGTTTTTT.